The 27 T cell receptor beta chains listed next were all sequenced from one sample in a study of shared clonotypes between healthy human individuals (dated by TCRdb to about 2020). Library generation was performed with the immunoSEQ multiplex PCR assay. TCRdb holds this immuneACCESS table with in-frame rearrangements only. Some clones are missing; in checked studies, unresolved V genes explain under half, and the rest has no known cause. This sample gives roughly 640,000 clones in total; roughly 70% of them show up just once. The ten largest clones capture approximately 1.7% of the sample. Sequenced input: memory CD4+ T cells sorted from blood. What the cell subset or site label conveys for this sample: CD45RA-negative fraction. The receptors come from a woman aged 25 to 39 in good health.

The chain couples TRBV15 to TRBJ2-3; 8 bases align to TRBD2. After removal of 4 bases from V and 9 bases from J, the junction contained 9 bases not matched to a gene. Germline lookup yields CDR1 LNHNV and CDR2 YYDKDF (reference sequence). The CDR3 spans 14 residues. In DNA form, the CDR3 reads TGTGCCACCAGCACGAGGGGCGGACTAGCAACGCAGTATTTT. It specifies CATSTRGGLATQYF.

The chain couples TRBV5-6 to TRBJ1-4; 8 bases align to TRBD1. V shed 0 bases and J 8 bases; nucleotides not matched to a gene: 3. CDR1 SGHDT and CDR2 YYEEEE come from the germline V gene. CDR3 length: 14 residues. CDR3 DNA: TGTGCCAGCAGCTTGGCCGACAGGGGCGAAAAACTGTTTTTT. Translating it yields CASSLADRGEKLFF. The full variable domain, with the rest looked up from reference TRBV5-6 and TRBJ1-4, is DAGVTQSPTHLIKTRGQQVTLRCSPKSGHDTVSWYQQALGQGPQFIFQYYEEEERQRGNFPDRFSGHQFPNYSSELNVNALLLGDSALYLCASSLADRGEKLFFGSGTQLSVL.

The chain joins TRBV27 to TRBJ2-7; no reliable D call. The CDR3 extends over 13 amino acids. Between the trimmed V and J ends, which lost 7 bases and 4 bases, there was a span of 14 bases. Germline assignment: CDR1 MNHEY and CDR2 SMNVEV (reference sequence). CDR3 in DNA: TGTGCCAGCATTCCCGCGGAAATATACGAGCAGTACTTC. Amino acids: CASIPAEIYEQYF.

V gene TRBV14 combines with J gene TRBJ2-5, with 7 bases fitting TRBD2. The V segment lost 1 base and the J segment 11 bases; nucleotides outside the gene matches: 7. The CDR3 spans 13 residues. CDR1 SGHDN and CDR2 FVKESK come from the germline V gene. The CDR3 region has the DNA TGTGCCAGCAGCCAAGCACTAGCGAGGGAGCAGTACTTC. Encoded protein: CASSQALAREQYF.

Turning to this clone: This sample includes further DNA sequences coding for the same CDR3. The genes are TRBV6-5 and TRBJ1-5; D possibly corresponds to TRBD1 (5 bases). This CDR3 has 14 residues. The ends were cut back, 3 bases at V and 4 bases at J, with 10 bases in the middle. Germline CDR1 MNHEY, CDR2 SVGAGI. The CDR3 region is CASSYGDGNQPQHF. The CDR3 DNA reads as TGTGCCAGCAGTTATGGGGACGGGAATCAGCCCCAGCATTTT.

This clone was counted a few times. The rearrangement uses TRBV27 and TRBJ2-7; 11 nucleotides agree with TRBD1. The V gene's germline CDR1 is MNHEY and CDR2 SMNVEV (reference sequence). The CDR3 length is 18 residues. The V segment lost 5 bases and the J segment 2 bases; nucleotides outside the gene matches: 14. CDR3 sequence (DNA): TGTGCCAGCAGTCTTAGTGATACAGGGACAGGGGGTACCTACGAGCAGTACTTC. It yields the protein CASSLSDTGTGGTYEQYF.

This clone came up a few times. CDR3 residues: CSVSWEVRAFF. As DNA, the CDR3 is TGCAGCGTTTCATGGGAGGTGAGGGCTTTCTTT. This chain links TRBV29-1 with TRBJ1-1; D not certain. This CDR3 spans 11 amino acids. Germline-derived CDR1 and CDR2 are SQVTM and ANQGSEA. V was trimmed by 5 bases and J by 11 bases, leaving 15 bases between them.

This clone came up once. This chain links TRBV7-9 with TRBJ1-1, with D possibly matching TRBD1 (5 bases). CDR3 size: 14 residues. CDR1 is SEHNR, CDR2 FQNEAQ, per germline (reference sequence). V was shortened by 2 bases and J by 3 bases, with 10 bases between the two germline ends. The CDR3 DNA is TGTGCCAGCAGCTTAAGGGGAATCCACACTGAAGCTTTCTTT. Its translation is CASSLRGIHTEAFF. The whole variable domain, remainder taken from reference TRBV7-9 and TRBJ1-1, is DTGVSQNPRHKITKRGQNVTFRCDPISEHNRLYWYRQTLGQGPEFLTYFQNEAQLEKSRLLSDRFSAERPKGSFSTLEIQRTEQGDSAMYLCASSLRGIHTEAFFGQGTRLTVV.

The CDR3 DNA is TGTGCCAGCAGCCAAAAAACGGGAGTCCCCACAGATACGCAGTATTTT. It yields the protein CASSQKTGVPTDTQYF. The chain couples TRBV14 to TRBJ2-3; D is possibly TRBD2 (6 bases). The V gene's germline CDR1 is SGHDN and CDR2 FVKESK. The CDR3 is 16 amino acids. Trimming took 2 bases from V and 2 from J, leaving 14 bases between them.

V and J are TRBV6-5 and TRBJ2-1; D uncertain. V was clipped by 4 bases and J by 1 base, with 11 bases between them. Germline V gene data show CDR1 as MNHEY and CDR2 as SVGAGI. The CDR3 runs to 15 residues. For the CDR3, the DNA is TGTGCCAGCAGTTTTCGGGCGGTTTCCTACAATGAGCAGTTCTTC. Translation: CASSFRAVSYNEQFF.

The V call is TRBV28, the J call TRBJ1-1; no clear D gene. Germline V gene sequence: CDR1 MDHEN, CDR2 SYDVKM. The ends were cut back, 2 bases at V and 0 bases at J, with 7 bases in the middle. The CDR3 covers 14 residues. CDR3 DNA sequence: TGTGCCAGCAGTTTAAACGTATTGAACACTGAAGCTTTCTTT. The encoded protein is CASSLNVLNTEAFF.

The gene calls are TRBV29-1 and TRBJ2-5; D gene unclear. The V and J ends lost 3 bases and 7 bases respectively, with 12 bases between them. CDR3 size: 12 residues. Germline CDR1 reads SQVTM; CDR2 reads ANQGSEA. This chain's CDR3 is CSVDQSRRTQYF. The CDR3 DNA sequence: TGCAGCGTTGATCAGTCCCGACGGACCCAGTACTTC.

The chain recombines TRBV11-2 with TRBJ2-7, with 8 bases aligning to TRBD2. The CDR3 extends over 15 amino acids. The V segment lost 6 bases and the J segment 4 bases; nucleotides outside the gene matches: 11. Germline CDR1 and CDR2: SGHAT and FQNNGV. In DNA, the CDR3 is TGTGCCAGCAGTTCGCGGAGCGGGAGTATTTACGAGCAGTACTTC. Translating it yields CASSSRSGSIYEQYF.

This chain joins TRBV5-1 and TRBJ2-5; 10 bases are shared with TRBD2. TRBJ2-7 matches the DNA end more closely, so the J call is doubtful. The CDR3 is made up of 16 amino acids. Germline V gene sequence: CDR1 SGHRS, CDR2 YFSETQ. CDR3 in DNA: TGCGCCAGCAGCCCGACCACTAGCGGGATTGTGTACGAGCAGTACTTC. Amino acid sequence: CASSPTTSGIVYEQYF.

The gene calls are TRBV10-3 and TRBJ2-5, with D perhaps TRBD1 (6 bases). Germline CDR1 and CDR2: ENHRY and SYGVKD. The CDR3 has 15 residues. The germline V and J ends were trimmed by 6 bases and 2 bases, with 16 bases remaining between them. As DNA, the CDR3 is TGTGCCATCAGCCGACAGGACCCGTTACAAGAGACCCAGTACTTC. This codes for CAISRQDPLQETQYF.

The rearrangement links TRBV5-4 to TRBJ2-5, with D hard to call. Trimming removed 3 bases at V and 3 bases at J, with 12 bases between. Per the germline V gene, CDR1 is SGHNT and CDR2 is YYREEE (reference sequence). This CDR3 region has 14 residues. CDR3 sequence reads: CASSSSRKKETQYF. The CDR3 DNA follows: TGTGCCAGCAGCTCCTCCCGGAAAAAAGAGACCCAGTACTTC.

The V gene is TRBV28, the J gene TRBJ2-5; 8 nucleotides match TRBD2. The J segment lost 7 bases and the V segment lost 6 bases, leaving 7 bases of the junction unmatched. CDR3 size: 13 residues. CDR1 MDHEN and CDR2 SYDVKM come from the germline V gene. Here the CDR3 reads CASSSGRLGTQYF. CDR3 bases: TGTGCCAGCAGCAGCGGGAGACTCGGGACCCAGTACTTC.

This chain uses TRBV6-6 with TRBJ1-2; the match to TRBD1 covers 9 bases. V was clipped by 1 base and J by 8 bases; unmatched bases: 5. Germline CDR1 reads MNHNY; CDR2 reads SVGAGI (reference sequence). This CDR3 region has 14 residues. The CDR3 reads CASSYLDRGGGYTF. The CDR3 coding sequence is TGTGCCAGCAGTTACTTGGACAGGGGAGGCGGCTACACCTTC.

The V gene is TRBV7-3, the J gene TRBJ1-1, with TRBD1 as a possible D gene (6 bases). From germline, CDR1 is SGHTA and CDR2 FQGTGA. Trimming took 6 bases from V and 0 from J, leaving 8 bases between them. The CDR3 covers 13 residues. The CDR3 coding sequence is TGTGCCAGCAGGAGGACAGTGAACACTGAAGCTTTCTTT. It translates to CASRRTVNTEAFF.

The chain links TRBV29-1 to TRBJ2-7; 8 bases are a match to TRBD2. Germline V gene lookup returns CDR1 SQVTM and CDR2 ANQGSEA. The ends lost 6 bases at V and 3 bases at J; junction bases unmatched: 7. CDR3 size: 13 residues. CDR3 sequence: CSVVGRASYEQYF. DNA for the CDR3: TGCAGCGTCGTCGGGAGGGCCAGCTACGAGCAGTACTTC.

The chain combines TRBV14 with TRBJ2-5, with D uncertain. V lost 4 bases to trimming and J lost 3 bases, with 9 bases between them. The CDR3 has 13 amino acids. CDR1 SGHDN and CDR2 FVKESK come from the germline V gene. DNA of the CDR3: TGTGCCAGCAGCCTGACGGTGGAAGAGACCCAGTACTTC. It is translated as CASSLTVEETQYF.

V and J are TRBV5-1 and TRBJ1-1, with D possibly matching TRBD1 (6 bases). The CDR3 length is 14 residues. V lost 2 bases and J 4 bases, leaving 12 bases between the germline ends. Germline V gives CDR1 SGHRS, CDR2 YFSETQ. The CDR3 region has the DNA TGCGCCAGCAGCTTACACAGGGATCCCACTGAAGCTTTCTTT. Protein product: CASSLHRDPTEAFF. The full variable domain, its missing parts supplied by reference TRBV5-1 and TRBJ1-1, is KAGVTQTPRYLIKTRGQQVTLSCSPISGHRSVSWYQQTPGQGLQFLFEYFSETQRNKGNFPGRFSGRQFSNSRSEMNVSTLELGDSALYLCASSLHRDPTEAFFGQGTRLTVV.

The chain links TRBV19 to TRBJ1-2, with a tentative D call TRBD1 (5 bases). This CDR3 has 13 amino acids. Germline CDR1 is LNHDA and CDR2 is SQIVND (reference sequence). Trimming removed 4 bases from V and 7 bases from J, with 13 bases in between. Written as DNA, the CDR3 is TGTGCCAGTAGTACCGCAGGGCAGAGTGGCTACACCTTC. Residues: CASSTAGQSGYTF.

The chain uses TRBV18 and TRBJ2-1; weak D call: TRBD2 (6 bases). The length of the CDR3 is 15 residues. V was trimmed by 3 bases and J by 6 bases, leaving 15 bases between them. Germline V gene lookup returns CDR1 KGHSH and CDR2 LQKENI. DNA for the CDR3: TGTGCCAGCTCACCCCTGGGCGGGGACCTCAATGAGCAGTTCTTC. It specifies CASSPLGGDLNEQFF.

The chain employs TRBV10-3 and TRBJ2-2, with D tentatively TRBD1 (5 bases). CDR1 ENHRY and CDR2 SYGVKD come from the germline V gene. The CDR3 extends over 15 amino acids. V was clipped by 3 bases and J by 3 bases, with 11 bases between them. Here the CDR3 reads CAISDREQYTGELFF. CDR3 nucleotide sequence: TGTGCCATCAGTGACAGGGAACAATACACCGGGGAGCTGTTTTTT.

The chain combines TRBV5-1 with TRBJ1-1; D perhaps matches TRBD1 (6 bases). The CDR3 spans 13 residues. Trimming removed 7 bases from V and 1 base from J, with 11 bases in between. Germline loops: CDR1 SGHRS, CDR2 YFSETQ. This CDR3 is CASGTTGNTEAFF. Written as DNA, the CDR3 is TGCGCCAGCGGAACGACAGGGAACACTGAAGCTTTCTTT.

The CDR3 here is CASPIQTGAFF. The CDR3 DNA sequence: TGTGCCAGTCCGATACAAACTGGGGCTTTCTTT. The chain employs TRBV27 and TRBJ1-1; D not resolved. Trimming removed 9 bases at V and 11 bases at J, with 16 bases between. This CDR3 comprises 11 residues. Per germline, CDR1 MNHEY and CDR2 SMNVEV (reference sequence).